Listed below are T cell receptor beta chains from one sample, sequenced in a study of cytomegalovirus exposure and HLA in healthy donors. The data were produced by immunoSEQ multiplex PCR, yet TCRdb's version contains in-frame clones alone and is incomplete. The sample includes 130,000 to 150,000 clones, more than 70% seen only once; the top ten take 4.5% to 5%. Sequencing input: PBMCs. The receptors come from a woman between 50 and 59 years old in good health and CMV-seronegative. Both conserved end residues are part of each CDR3. Each record gives: V gene, CDR3 length, CDR3 protein.

V: TRBV27
length: 14
CDR3: CASRLRGAGGELFF

V: TRBV28
length: 15
CDR3: CASSLFAGATYEQYF

V: TRBV27
length: 14
CDR3: CASSFAGGGQPQHF

V: TRBV6-7
length: 14
CDR3: CASSYPGCTDTQYF

V: TRBV29-1
length: 13
CDR3: CSVGTAFNYGYTF

V: TRBV27
length: 18
CDR3: CASSSYNRGAFYNSPLHF

V: TRBV6-1
length: 15
CDR3: CASTGETRVNGELFF

V: TRBV27
length: 15
CDR3: CASAQGRGGRSPLHF

V: TRBV5-1
length: 14
CDR3: CASRPGQDNSPLHF

V: TRBV7-3
length: 15
CDR3: CASSPSGGSTDTQYF

V: TRBV27
length: 14
CDR3: CASSTGTQAYEQYF

V: TRBV15
length: 15
CDR3: CATSRDTGPGTEAFF

V: TRBV11-2
length: 13
CDR3: CASSLWGGPYLFF

V: TRBV20-1
length: 11
CDR3: CSAQVRRRQFF

V: TRBV25-1
length: 13
CDR3: CASSRETTDTQYF

V: TRBV6-5
length: 14
CDR3: CASSYSGRDQPQHF

V: TRBV7-2
length: 14
CDR3: CASKGAGASYEQYF

V: TRBV11-3
length: 15
CDR3: CASSRGLAGADTQYF

V: TRBV5-6
length: 14
CDR3: CASSFRQVTDTQYF

V: TRBV28
length: 15
CDR3: CASSPDTDSNQPQHF

V: TRBV30
length: 13
CDR3: CALRETTPSEAFF

V: TRBV21-1
length: 15
CDR3: CASNLPGNGDYGYTF

V: TRBV2
length: 15
CDR3: CASSEERRMNTEAFF

V: TRBV18
length: 16
CDR3: CASSGTAFSGANVLTF

V: TRBV11-2
length: 16
CDR3: CASSLNVGAIDSPLHF

V: TRBV9
length: 16
CDR3: CASRELAGGGTDTQYF

V: TRBV5-5
length: 14
CDR3: CASSPSYRANEQFF

V: TRBV11-2
length: 14
CDR3: CASSFGTLTDTQYF

V: TRBV7-9
length: 13
CDR3: CASSSLNTGELFF

V: TRBV27
length: 15
CDR3: CASSFGVGANQPQHF

V: TRBV4-1
length: 14
CDR3: CASSQGRGTDTQYF

V: TRBV5-1
length: 14
CDR3: CASSPDSWDEKLFF

V: TRBV2
length: 14
CDR3: CASSESQRNTEAFF

V: TRBV27
length: 14
CDR3: CASRAGTANYGYTF

V: TRBV7-6
length: 13
CDR3: CASSLNGGTEAFF

V: TRBV5-1
length: 13
CDR3: CASSFKGLTEAFF

V: TRBV2
length: 13
CDR3: CASSNTGNTEAFF

V: TRBV19
length: 14
CDR3: CASSVGLATYEQYF

V: TRBV5-6
length: 17
CDR3: CASSLGAGTQIYNEQFF

V: TRBV29-1
length: 13
CDR3: CSVEGQGVGEQYF

V: TRBV25-1
length: 16
CDR3: CASSEYSRGSPYEQYF

V: TRBV2
length: 16
CDR3: CASSEEGPGYTYEQYF

V: TRBV5-6
length: 15
CDR3: CASSPGLAGTDTQYF

V: TRBV28
length: 13
CDR3: CASSSQERNEQFF

V: TRBV11-2
length: 15
CDR3: CASSLVFSLAYEQYF

V: TRBV2
length: 15
CDR3: CASSVPGTGRYEQYF